The rows below give T cell receptor beta chains drawn from one sample of a study of CD8+ T cells in alopecia areata. Produced via immunoSEQ multiplex PCR; TCRdb's table is partial and in-frame only. This table holds about 99,000 clones, 85% to 90% found once. Here the sequenced sample was CD8+ T cells sorted from blood, taken around week 31, from a patient treated with tofacitinib. Source of these receptors: a human donor with alopecia areata. Both conserved end residues are part of each CDR3. A D gene is named only where the DNA matches it firmly. Size is stated for part of the rows, as once, few or many counts, or as a class when the clone is expanded.

v_gene	d_gene	j_gene	abundance	CDR3aa	CDR3nt
TRBV6-5	.	TRBJ1-1	.	CASSSPILTGAEAFF	TGTGCCAGCAGTTCCCCAATATTAACAGGAGCTGAAGCTTTCTTT
TRBV30	.	TRBJ2-1	.	CAWSGGGGSPGQFF	TGTGCCTGGAGTGGAGGGGGAGGGTCCCCTGGGCAGTTCTTC
TRBV19	.	TRBJ2-1	.	CASKGSRGPRLNEQFF	TGTGCCAGTAAAGGCTCTCGGGGCCCACGTCTCAATGAGCAGTTCTTC
TRBV10-2	.	TRBJ2-2	.	CASRITGELFF	TGCGCCAGCAGAATTACCGGGGAGCTGTTTTTT
TRBV4-1	TRBD1	TRBJ2-7	.	CASSRAGTGYYEQYF	TGCGCCAGCAGCCGAGCCGGGACAGGGTACTACGAGCAGTACTTC
TRBV6-4	TRBD1	TRBJ2-3	.	CASSDGTGADTQYF	TGTGCCAGCAGTGACGGGACAGGGGCAGATACGCAGTATTTT
TRBV7-6	.	TRBJ2-2	.	CASSPGWSGSGHTGELFF	TGTGCCAGCAGCCCGGGGTGGTCGGGTAGCGGACACACCGGGGAGCTGTTTTTT
TRBV6-5	.	TRBJ2-7	.	CASWDEGLSYEQYF	TGTGCCAGCTGGGATGAGGGGTTGTCCTACGAGCAGTACTTC
TRBV4-1	TRBD2	TRBJ2-1	.	CASSQGTSGWSSYNEQFF	TGCGCCAGCAGCCAAGGGACTAGCGGGTGGAGCTCCTACAATGAGCAGTTCTTC
TRBV30	.	TRBJ2-7	.	CAWSVQDRSYEQYF	TGTGCCTGGAGTGTCCAGGACCGATCCTACGAGCAGTACTTC
TRBV9	TRBD1	TRBJ2-5	.	CASSVAGQGSLETQYF	TGTGCCAGCAGCGTAGCGGGACAGGGTTCTTTGGAGACCCAGTACTTC
TRBV7-2	TRBD2	TRBJ2-7	few	CASTQREYEQYF	TGTGCCAGCACCCAGCGGGAGTACGAGCAGTACTTC
TRBV9	.	TRBJ1-1	.	CASSVVLNTEAFF	TGTGCCAGCAGCGTAGTATTGAACACTGAAGCTTTCTTT
TRBV4-1	TRBD2	TRBJ2-5	.	CASSQVAAGVETQYF	TGCGCCAGCAGCCAAGTGGCAGCGGGAGTAGAGACCCAGTACTTC
TRBV5-1	.	TRBJ2-2	.	CASQPGHRHTGELFF	TGCGCCAGTCAACCGGGACATCGGCACACCGGGGAGCTGTTTTTT
TRBV7-7	TRBD1	TRBJ2-2	.	CASSAGTGGDTGELFF	TGTGCCAGCAGCGCCGGGACAGGGGGCGACACCGGGGAGCTGTTTTTT
TRBV27	TRBD1	TRBJ1-5	.	CASSPQGANQPQHF	TGTGCCAGCAGTCCCCAGGGGGCGAATCAGCCCCAGCATTTT
TRBV7-8	TRBD2	TRBJ2-5	.	CASSLARRLAGGETQYF	TGTGCCAGCAGCTTAGCGCGGCGACTAGCGGGCGGAGAGACCCAGTACTTC
TRBV4-1	.	TRBJ1-5	.	CASSPGIANQPQHF	TGCGCCAGCAGCCCAGGCATAGCTAATCAGCCCCAGCATTTT
TRBV4-1	.	TRBJ1-5	.	CASSPRGARQPQHF	TGCGCCAGCAGCCCCCGGGGGGCTAGGCAGCCCCAGCATTTT
TRBV4-1	.	TRBJ2-3	.	CASSQLNYPELADASTDTQYF	TGCGCCAGCAGCCAGCTAAACTACCCGGAACTAGCAGACGCTAGCACAGATACGCAGTATTTT
TRBV27	.	TRBJ1-5	.	CASSLRSNQPQHF	TGTGCCAGCAGTTTACGGAGCAATCAGCCCCAGCATTTT
TRBV7-2	.	TRBJ1-6	few	CASSFNSYNSPLHF	TGTGCCAGCAGCTTTAACTCCTATAATTCACCCCTCCACTTT
TRBV21-1	.	TRBJ1-6	once	CASSFALATHNNSPLHF	TGTGCCAGCAGCTTCGCACTAGCTACACATAATAATTCACCCCTCCACTTT
TRBV5-1	TRBD2	TRBJ2-1	.	CASSSAPLAGGNEQFF	TGCGCCAGCAGCTCCGCCCCACTAGCGGGAGGCAATGAGCAGTTCTTC
TRBV27	.	TRBJ2-3	.	CASSLIHYSTDTQYF	TGTGCCAGCAGTTTAATCCACTATAGCACAGATACGCAGTATTTT
TRBV20-1	TRBD1	TRBJ1-6	.	CSAVQGTLHF	TGCAGTGCTGTACAGGGGACCCTCCACTTT
TRBV9	.	TRBJ2-5	.	CASSVDVVETQYF	TGTGCCAGCAGCGTTGACGTTGTGGAGACCCAGTACTTC
TRBV6-6	TRBD2	TRBJ2-1	.	CASSLGTSGTNEQFF	TGTGCCAGCAGTCTCGGGACTAGCGGGACCAATGAGCAGTTCTTC
TRBV4-1	TRBD2	TRBJ2-7	.	CASSQGGLAASYEQYF	TGCGCCAGCAGCCAAGGGGGACTAGCGGCGTCCTACGAGCAGTACTTC
TRBV27	.	TRBJ2-1	.	CASSFISGEQFF	TGTGCCAGCAGTTTCATCTCAGGGGAGCAGTTCTTC
TRBV7-9	.	TRBJ1-1	.	CASGSNTEAFF	TGTGCCAGCGGTTCCAACACTGAAGCTTTCTTT